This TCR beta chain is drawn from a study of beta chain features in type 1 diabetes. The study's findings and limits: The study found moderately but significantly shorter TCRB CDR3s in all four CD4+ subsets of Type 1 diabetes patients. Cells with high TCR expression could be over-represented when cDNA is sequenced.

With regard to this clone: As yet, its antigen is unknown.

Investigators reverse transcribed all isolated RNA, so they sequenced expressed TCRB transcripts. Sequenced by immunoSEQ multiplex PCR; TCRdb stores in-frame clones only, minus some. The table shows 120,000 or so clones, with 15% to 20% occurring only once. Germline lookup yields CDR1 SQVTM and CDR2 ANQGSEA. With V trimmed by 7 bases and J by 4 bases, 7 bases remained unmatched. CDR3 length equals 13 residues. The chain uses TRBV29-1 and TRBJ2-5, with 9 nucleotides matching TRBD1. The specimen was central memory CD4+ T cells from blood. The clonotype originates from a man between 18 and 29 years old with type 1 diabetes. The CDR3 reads CSAPTGGGETQYF. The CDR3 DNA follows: TGCAGCGCCCCGACAGGGGGGGGAGAGACCCAGTACTTC.